This entry lists 18 T cell receptor beta chains sequenced from one sample in a study of cytomegalovirus exposure and HLA in healthy donors. 60 Vbeta and 13 Jbeta primers were used in PCR. Sequencing used immunoSEQ multiplex PCR; TCRdb keeps in-frame clones, though not all of them. The data show roughly 190,000 clones, approximately 84% seen once. The sample was PBMCs. The receptors shown here come from a man between 45 and 60 years old in good health and CMV-seronegative.

The chain employs TRBV5-1 and TRBJ2-7; tentative D call: TRBD1 (6 bases). Trimming removed 4 bases from V and 0 bases from J, with 11 bases in between. The CDR3 runs to 14 residues. Germline assignment: CDR1 SGHRS and CDR2 YFSETQ. CDR3 protein: CASSVTGSSYEQYF. The CDR3, as DNA: TGCGCCAGCAGCGTTACAGGGAGCTCCTACGAGCAGTACTTC.

The CDR3 is CASSLLAGGTYEQYF. The CDR3 region has the DNA TGTGCCAGCAGCCTACTAGCGGGGGGGACCTACGAGCAGTACTTC. This chain links TRBV7-3 with TRBJ2-7, with 13 bases that match TRBD2. The CDR3 contains 15 residues. Per the germline V gene, CDR1 is SGHTA and CDR2 is FQGTGA. Unmatched junction bases numbered 3, after V lost 5 bases and J lost 2 bases.

The chain links TRBV6-1 to TRBJ1-3; perhaps TRBD1 as D (6 bases). Germline V gene data show CDR1 as MNHNS and CDR2 as SASEGT. Trimming cost V 6 bases and J 0 bases, with 12 bases left between them. This CDR3 contains 15 residues. The CDR3 DNA sequence: TGTGCCAGCAGGGTCGAAGGGGGCTCTGGAAACACCATATATTTT. Encoded protein: CASRVEGGSGNTIYF.

The chain employs TRBV2 and TRBJ2-5, with TRBD2 identical over 8 bases. J lost 1 base, V lost 0 bases, and 1 base had no gene match. CDR3 length: 15 amino acids. CDR1 is SNHLY and CDR2 is FYNNEI in the germline V gene. The CDR3 nucleotides read TGTGCCAGCAGTGAAGCGGGACTAGGCCAAGAGACCCAGTACTTC. It is translated as CASSEAGLGQETQYF.

The chain has TRBV5-8 and TRBJ1-1, with D unclear. CDR1 and CDR2 from the germline V gene are SGHTS and YDEGEE. V lost 1 base and J 4 bases, leaving 11 bases between the germline ends. The CDR3 is 14 residues long. CDR3 residues: CASSLTGMGTEAFF. The CDR3 nucleotides read TGTGCCAGCAGCTTGACGGGGATGGGCACTGAAGCTTTCTTT.

CDR3 nucleotide sequence: TGTGCCAGCAGCTTAGGCGGCAGGGGCGTCACTGAAGCTTTCTTT. Its protein product is CASSLGGRGVTEAFF. The chain recombines TRBV7-2 with TRBJ1-1; perhaps TRBD1 as D (6 bases). V lost 1 base and J lost 4, with 13 bases in between. CDR3 size: 15 residues. Germline CDR1 SGHTA, CDR2 FQGNSA.

This chain uses TRBV7-3 with TRBJ2-3, with 7 bases that match TRBD2. This CDR3 spans 12 amino acids. V shed 5 bases, J shed 8 bases, and the junction held 4 bases outside the gene matches. The germline V gene has CDR1 SGHTA and CDR2 FQGTGA. The CDR3: CASSLWGGTQYF. CDR3 coding DNA: TGTGCCAGCAGCCTTTGGGGGGGTACGCAGTATTTT.

The genes are TRBV4-3 and TRBJ1-2, with D unclear. The germline CDR1 and CDR2 sequences are LGHNA and YSLEER. V lost 3 bases and J 7 bases, leaving 18 bases between the germline ends. The CDR3 consists of 15 residues. CDR3 sequence reads: CASSQFESRAGGYTF. CDR3 in DNA: TGCGCCAGCAGCCAGTTTGAGTCGAGGGCTGGTGGCTACACCTTC.

The V gene is TRBV11-1, the J gene TRBJ2-7; D ambiguous. This CDR3 spans 13 amino acids. The V end was cut by 0 bases, the J end by 1 base, with 4 bases between. CDR1 is SGHAT and CDR2 is FQDESV in the germline V gene (reference sequence). In nucleotides, the CDR3 is TGTGCCAGCAGCTTAGCCCAGTCCTACGAGCAGTACTTC. It is translated as CASSLAQSYEQYF. The variable domain in full, with the rest retrieved from reference TRBV11-1 and TRBJ2-7, is EAEVAQSPRYKITEKSQAVAFWCDPISGHATLYWYRQILGQGPELLVQFQDESVVDDSQLPKDRFSAERLKGVDSTLKIQPAELGDSAMYLCASSLAQSYEQYFGPGTRLTVT.

The genes are TRBV4-1 and TRBJ2-1; 8 bases fit TRBD2. Germline V gene sequence: CDR1 MGHRA, CDR2 YSYEKL. J lost 6 bases, V lost 1 base, and 5 bases had no gene match. The CDR3 has 15 residues. The CDR3 nucleotides are TGCGCCAGCAGCCAAGGCGGGGGGCAATCCAATGAGCAGTTCTTC. Amino acid sequence: CASSQGGGQSNEQFF.

This clone is a singleton in its sample. The chain couples TRBV27 to TRBJ1-3; TRBD1 aligns across 7 bases. J gave up 4 bases and V 5 bases, and 8 bases lay outside the gene matches. The CDR3 runs to 15 residues. The germline gives CDR1 MNHEY, CDR2 SMNVEV (reference sequence). CDR3 sequence (DNA): TGTGCCAGCAGTCCATACGGGACAGCCGGAAACACCATATATTTT. This encodes CASSPYGTAGNTIYF.

The chain combines TRBV4-1 with TRBJ2-1; a weak D match, TRBD1 (5 bases). V shed 1 base and J shed 7 bases, with 5 bases lying between them. Germline assignment: CDR1 MGHRA and CDR2 YSYEKL. This CDR3 comprises 12 residues. In DNA, the CDR3 is TGCGCCAGCAGCCAAGCAGGGAATGAGCAGTTCTTC. This gives the protein CASSQAGNEQFF.

Remarks on this clone: Other DNA sequences in the same sample also yield this CDR3. The chain links TRBV9 to TRBJ1-6; a weak D match, TRBD1 (5 bases). Germline-derived CDR1 and CDR2 are SGDLS and YYNGEE. Trimming removed 0 bases at V and 10 bases at J, with 8 bases between. This CDR3 has 13 residues. CDR3 residues: CASSVGGASPLHF. DNA for the CDR3: TGTGCCAGCAGCGTAGGCGGGGCCTCACCCCTCCACTTT.

V usage is TRBV5-6 and J usage is TRBJ1-1; a possible D gene is TRBD1 (5 bases). Germline V gene data show CDR1 as SGHDT and CDR2 as YYEEEE. V was pared by 4 bases and J by 4 bases, with 11 bases between. This CDR3 region has 13 residues. The CDR3 DNA reads TGTGCCAGCAGCCGGGGGTCTCGCACTGAAGCTTTCTTT. It encodes CASSRGSRTEAFF.

The rearrangement uses TRBV6-5 and TRBJ2-1; D call uncertain. The CDR3 runs 13 residues. With 2 bases removed from V and 4 bases from J, the gap between germline ends came to 6 bases. Per germline, CDR1 MNHEY and CDR2 SVGAGI. The CDR3, as DNA: TGTGCCAGCAGTTACGGGCAATACAATGAGCAGTTCTTC. It specifies CASSYGQYNEQFF.

The chain uses TRBV5-1 and TRBJ2-2; 10 bases fit TRBD1. The junction had 4 bases not matched to a gene; V was cut back by 0 bases and J by 2 bases. Germline loops: CDR1 SGHRS, CDR2 YFSETQ. The CDR3 is 17 residues long. This chain's CDR3 is CASSLATGGANTGELFF. CDR3 nucleotides: TGCGCCAGCAGCTTGGCGACAGGGGGCGCTAACACCGGGGAGCTGTTTTTT.

The chain joins TRBV21-1 to TRBJ1-4. TRBV21-1 is a known pseudogene. There are 14 residues in the CDR3. Here the CDR3 reads CAPLASGRSEKLFF. In DNA form, the CDR3 reads TGTGCCCCTTTGGCTTCAGGGAGGAGTGAAAAACTGTTTTTT.

The V and J genes are TRBV9 and TRBJ2-3; D is possibly TRBD1 (5 bases). CDR1 and CDR2 from the germline V gene are SGDLS and YYNGEE. This CDR3 is built from 12 residues. V lost 1 base, J lost 5 bases, and 5 bases lay in between. DNA for the CDR3: TGTGCCAGCAGCGTAAGGGGAGATACGCAGTATTTT. It encodes CASSVRGDTQYF.